This TCR beta chain was identified during a study of blood T cell repertoires in COVID-19. Overall study context: Some COVID-19 samples were acute and others convalescent; all came from the United States, Italy and Spain. Nucleic acid was either cDNA or gDNA, and it came from T cells, B-cell-depleted T cells, or PBMCs.

J was trimmed by 4 bases and V by 4 bases; bases with no gene match: 12. The CDR3 contains 16 residues. Germline CDR1 is LGHDT and CDR2 is YNNKEL (reference sequence). As handled by the study authors: Reference gene primer amplification gave nucleated cell count estimates. Assay: immunoSEQ multiplex PCR; the TCRdb copy retains only in-frame clones and omits some. V and J calls and clone size come straight from that table; D and trimming were deduced from the DNA. The sample yields roughly 240,000 clones, around nine tenths seen once. V and J are TRBV3-1 (or the pseudogene TRBV3-2) and TRBJ2-7, with TRBD1 matching 8 bases. Source material: peripheral blood. The sequence was obtained from a woman aged 60-75 years who had recovered from COVID-19. The DNA of the CDR3 is TGTGCCAGCAGCCCGCCTCTCGGGACAGGACTTTACGAGCAGTACTTC. Protein: CASSPPLGTGLYEQYF.